A single sample gave rise to the 15 T cell receptor beta chains below, sequenced in a study of cytomegalovirus exposure and HLA in healthy donors. The PCR was carried out with 60 Vbeta primers and 13 Jbeta primers. Using immunoSEQ multiplex PCR, the repertoire was profiled, and TCRdb retains in-frame clones only, with some absent. Here the sample spans 120,000 or so clones, around 81% being singletons. Material: PBMCs. The source is a woman in her 40s in good health and CMV-seronegative.

The genes are TRBV7-8 and TRBJ2-1; 7 nucleotides match TRBD2. Germline CDR1 reads SGHVS; CDR2 reads FQNEAQ. Unmatched junction bases numbered 12, after V lost 11 bases and J lost 5 bases. This CDR3 comprises 14 residues. The CDR3 loop reads CACQGGAKNNEQFF. For the CDR3, the DNA is TGTGCCTGTCAGGGAGGGGCTAAAAACAATGAGCAGTTCTTC.

This clone was found once. The chain has TRBV7-9 and TRBJ1-2; D not resolved. The V end lost 2 bases, the J end lost 7 bases, and 8 bases lay between the germline ends. Per germline, CDR1 SEHNR and CDR2 FQNEAQ (reference sequence). The CDR3 extends over 12 amino acids. In nucleotides, the CDR3 is TGTGCCAGCAGCTTACGGGATCTTGGCTACACCTTC. It is translated as CASSLRDLGYTF.

The V and J genes are TRBV6-4 and TRBJ2-3; maybe TRBD2 (5 bases). CDR3 size: 15 residues. Germline CDR1 is MRHNA and CDR2 is SNTAGT. With 0 bases removed from V and 7 bases from J, the gap between germline ends came to 14 bases. Here the CDR3 DNA reads TGTGCCAGCAGTGACTCATCGAGGGCCCCCTATACGCAGTATTTT. The encoded protein is CASSDSSRAPYTQYF.

The chain links TRBV7-7 to TRBJ2-1; D unclear. V lost 6 bases and J 4 bases, leaving 10 bases between the germline ends. This CDR3 spans 13 amino acids. Germline CDR1 SSHAT, CDR2 FNYEAQ (reference sequence). The CDR3 reads CASSPPGYNEQFF. CDR3 bases: TGTGCCAGCAGTCCGCCAGGTTACAATGAGCAGTTCTTC.

The chain links TRBV2 to TRBJ1-1, with 7 bases lining up with TRBD1. This CDR3 has 16 residues. Germline loops: CDR1 SNHLY, CDR2 FYNNEI. V shed 7 bases and J 4 bases; nucleotides not matched to a gene: 15. The CDR3 reads CASTTEGRTGGTEAFF. CDR3 nucleotides: TGTGCCAGCACCACAGAAGGGAGGACAGGTGGCACTGAAGCTTTCTTT.

The rearrangement joins TRBV5-1 to TRBJ1-2, with D tentatively TRBD1 (6 bases). Germline V gives CDR1 SGHRS, CDR2 YFSETQ. V was trimmed by 5 bases and J by 1 base, leaving 12 bases between them. The CDR3 is made up of 14 amino acids. Written as DNA, the CDR3 is TGCGCCAGCAGGTCCGGGACACTTAACTATGGCTACACCTTC. Residues: CASRSGTLNYGYTF.

The J gene is TRBJ2-7, the V gene TRBV10-1, with 8 positions matching TRBD2. The germline V gene encodes CDR1 WNHNN and CDR2 SYGVQD (reference sequence). With V trimmed by 3 bases and J by 2 bases, 6 bases remained unmatched. The CDR3 length is 15 residues. The CDR3 sequence: CASSDSRLATYEQYF. In DNA, the CDR3 is TGCGCCAGCAGTGACTCCAGACTAGCGACCTACGAGCAGTACTTC.

This clone was observed once. The rearrangement links TRBV28 to TRBJ2-5; the match to TRBD2 covers 9 bases. CDR3 length: 15 residues. The V segment lost 6 bases and the J segment 5 bases; nucleotides outside the gene matches: 10. The germline V gene encodes CDR1 MDHEN and CDR2 SYDVKM. DNA for the CDR3: TGTGCCAGCAGCTTTCCTAGCGGGATGGGGGAGACCCAGTACTTC. Protein sequence: CASSFPSGMGETQYF. Filled out from reference TRBV28 and TRBJ2-5, the complete variable domain reads DVKVTQSSRYLVKRTGEKVFLECVQDMDHENMFWYRQDPGLGLRLIYFSYDVKMKEKGDIPEGYSVSREKKERFSLILESASTNQTSMYLCASSFPSGMGETQYFGPGTRLLVL.

The chain employs TRBV11-2 and TRBJ2-3; 12 nucleotides align to TRBD2. Trimming removed 5 bases from V and 3 bases from J; junction bases left unmatched: 3. This CDR3 contains 15 residues. The germline V gene has CDR1 SGHAT and CDR2 FQNNGV. The CDR3 coding sequence is TGTGCCAGCAGCCCTGGACTAGCGGGAACAGATACGCAGTATTTT. Amino acids: CASSPGLAGTDTQYF. The variable domain in full, with the rest retrieved from reference TRBV11-2 and TRBJ2-3, is EAGVAQSPRYKIIEKRQSVAFWCNPISGHATLYWYQQILGQGPKLLIQFQNNGVVDDSQLPKDRFSAERLKGVDSTLKIQPAKLEDSAVYLCASSPGLAGTDTQYFGPGTRLTVL.

J is TRBJ1-5 and V is TRBV21-1; the D segment call TRBD1 is taken from the table without a DNA check. TRBV21-1 is designated a pseudogene. CDR3 length: 15 residues. The CDR3 sequence is CASGYYRGRFQPQHF. CDR3 nucleotide sequence: TGTGCCAGCGGATATTACAGGGGGCGGTTTCAGCCCCAGCATTTT.

The chain links TRBV27 to TRBJ1-2, with D unclear. Trimming removed 2 bases from V and 2 bases from J, with 9 bases in between. There are 14 residues in the CDR3. CDR1 is MNHEY and CDR2 is SMNVEV in the germline V gene (reference sequence). CDR3 region: CASSLRSENYGYTF. The CDR3 nucleotides read TGTGCCAGCAGTTTAAGGAGTGAGAACTATGGCTACACCTTC.

On this clone: One end of the junction does not line up with germline, which may come from a read error. The chain uses TRBV5-1 and TRBJ1-1; D remains ambiguous. The CDR3 contains 14 residues. Per germline, CDR1 SGHRS and CDR2 YFSETQ. The CDR3 is CASSPGLTLTGAFF. In DNA form, the CDR3 reads TGCGCCAGCAGCCCCGGACTCACCCTGACTGGAGCTTTCTTT.

This chain links TRBV19 with TRBJ1-5; D may be TRBD1 (6 bases). This CDR3 is 13 amino acids long. V was shortened by 7 bases and J by 7 bases, with 14 bases between the two germline ends. Germline CDR1 and CDR2: LNHDA and SQIVND (reference sequence). CDR3 sequence reads: CASIYRAGQPQHF. CDR3 nucleotides: TGTGCCAGTATTTACAGGGCAGGGCAGCCCCAGCATTTT.

On this clone itself: The same CDR3 arises from other DNA sequences in this sample as well. V is TRBV30 and J is TRBJ2-3, with 9 bases identical to TRBD2. J lost 6 bases, V lost 2 bases, and 6 bases had no gene match. The CDR3 covers 14 residues. From germline, CDR1 is GTSNPN and CDR2 SVGIG (reference sequence). CDR3 sequence (DNA): TGTGCCTGGAGTTTAGCGGGGGTTTCGGATACGCAGTATTTT. Translating gives CAWSLAGVSDTQYF.

This clone was counted a few times. The chain carries TRBV10-2 and TRBJ1-1; D not certain. The CDR3 has 13 amino acids. V was pared by 2 bases and J by 6 bases, with 10 bases between. Germline CDR1 and CDR2: WSHSY and SAAADI. The CDR3 nucleotides read TGCGCCAGCAGTGAGCGGGGAGCCGCTGAAGCTTTCTTT. Its translation is CASSERGAAEAFF.